This is a list of T cell receptor beta chains from one sample in a study of CD8+CD57+ T cells in acquired aplastic anemia. From the reads, TCRdb called clonotypes with MiXCR, one entry per CDR3 protein. Of approximately 300,000 distinct CDR3 sequences listed, about 50% were seen once; the top ten hold under 1.5%. The specimen sequenced was sorted CD4+, CD8+, or CD8+CD57+ T cells (not recorded which) from PBMCs. These receptors all come from a human donor with aplastic anemia. Each CDR3 is given with its conserved first and last residue. Each record gives: J gene, D gene, V gene, clone size, CDR3 protein, CDR3 DNA. D genes are given only for firm matches. Size is omitted from some rows. Given values are once, few, many or a class for expanded clones.

J gene: TRBJ2-5; D gene: NA; V gene: TRBV10-3; clone size: NA; CDR3 protein: CAISQTGEGETQYF; CDR3 DNA: TGTGCCATCAGCCAGACAGGGGAGGGGGAGACCCAGTACTTC
J gene: TRBJ2-1; D gene: TRBD1; V gene: TRBV9; clone size: many; CDR3 protein: CASSLGQSGEQFF; CDR3 DNA: TGTGCCAGCAGCCTGGGACAGTCGGGGGAGCAGTTCTTC
J gene: TRBJ1-5; D gene: NA; V gene: TRBV24-1; clone size: NA; CDR3 protein: CATSLLGAYSNQPQHF; CDR3 DNA: TGTGCCACCAGCCTCTTGGGGGCTTATAGCAATCAGCCCCAGCATTTT
J gene: TRBJ2-1; D gene: NA; V gene: TRBV20-1; clone size: NA; CDR3 protein: CSAPSAGGNEQFF; CDR3 DNA: TGCAGTGCCCCCTCGGCAGGGGGGAATGAGCAGTTCTTC
J gene: TRBJ2-1; D gene: TRBD2; V gene: TRBV3-1; clone size: many; CDR3 protein: CASSPVVAGSQQFF; CDR3 DNA: TGTGCCAGCAGCCCGGTAGTAGCGGGATCTCAGCAGTTCTTC
J gene: TRBJ1-6; D gene: NA; V gene: TRBV10-1; clone size: few; CDR3 protein: CARGDTGSYNSPLHF; CDR3 DNA: TGCGCCAGGGGGGACACGGGCTCCTATAATTCACCCCTCCACTTT
J gene: TRBJ1-1; D gene: NA; V gene: TRBV20-1; clone size: NA; CDR3 protein: CSAGQQLNTEAFF; CDR3 DNA: TGCAGTGCCGGACAACAACTGAACACTGAAGCTTTCTTT
J gene: TRBJ1-1; D gene: NA; V gene: TRBV7-2; clone size: once; CDR3 protein: CASTPRVDTEAFF; CDR3 DNA: TGTGCCAGCACCCCCCGAGTTGACACTGAAGCTTTCTTT
J gene: TRBJ2-2; D gene: NA; V gene: TRBV29-1; clone size: NA; CDR3 protein: CSVRVGGNTGELFF; CDR3 DNA: TGCAGCGTCCGGGTGGGAGGGAACACCGGGGAGCTGTTTTTT
J gene: TRBJ2-5; D gene: TRBD1; V gene: TRBV10-3; clone size: NA; CDR3 protein: CAISESGQGLETQYF; CDR3 DNA: TGTGCCATCAGTGAGTCGGGACAGGGGTTGGAGACCCAGTACTTC
J gene: TRBJ2-7; D gene: NA; V gene: TRBV5-1; clone size: once; CDR3 protein: CASSLWTGNEQYF; CDR3 DNA: TGCGCCAGCAGCTTGTGGACGGGGAACGAGCAGTACTTC
J gene: TRBJ1-1; D gene: NA; V gene: TRBV20-1; clone size: NA; CDR3 protein: CSARDPGAGGGGTEAFF; CDR3 DNA: TGCAGTGCTAGAGATCCGGGCGCTGGGGGCGGCGGCACTGAAGCTTTCTTT
J gene: TRBJ2-3; D gene: NA; V gene: TRBV7-2; clone size: NA; CDR3 protein: CASSFPRTGSHKTQYF; CDR3 DNA: TGTGCCAGCAGCTTTCCTCGGACGGGAAGCCATAAGACGCAGTATTTT
J gene: TRBJ1-6; D gene: NA; V gene: TRBV2; clone size: few; CDR3 protein: CASQGRGNSPLHF; CDR3 DNA: TGTGCCAGTCAAGGGAGGGGGAATTCACCCCTCCACTTT
J gene: TRBJ2-5; D gene: TRBD2; V gene: TRBV15; clone size: NA; CDR3 protein: CATSRDILAFSGGWQETQYF; CDR3 DNA: TGTGCCACCAGCAGAGATATCTTGGCTTTTAGCGGGGGTTGGCAAGAGACCCAGTACTTC
J gene: TRBJ1-2; D gene: NA; V gene: TRBV25-1; clone size: NA; CDR3 protein: CASSAPKPSREFYTF; CDR3 DNA: TGTGCCAGCAGTGCGCCAAAACCGTCAAGGGAATTTTACACCTTC
J gene: TRBJ2-4; D gene: TRBD1; V gene: TRBV5-1; clone size: few; CDR3 protein: CASSLTGGLTKDIQYF; CDR3 DNA: TGTGCCAGCAGCCTGACAGGGGGCTTGACCAAAGACATTCAGTACTTC
J gene: TRBJ2-1; D gene: NA; V gene: TRBV20-1; clone size: few; CDR3 protein: CSARVLMGNEQFF; CDR3 DNA: TGCAGTGCTAGAGTCCTGATGGGCAATGAGCAGTTCTTC
J gene: TRBJ2-1; D gene: TRBD2; V gene: TRBV10-2; clone size: NA; CDR3 protein: CASRLAGRNNEQFF; CDR3 DNA: TGCGCCAGCAGACTAGCGGGGAGAAACAATGAGCAGTTCTTC
J gene: TRBJ2-5; D gene: NA; V gene: TRBV5-6; clone size: many; CDR3 protein: CASFLWNREQGRFETQYF; CDR3 DNA: TGTGCCAGCTTCCTTTGGAACAGGGAACAGGGGAGGTTCGAGACCCAGTACTTC
J gene: TRBJ2-7; D gene: NA; V gene: TRBV7-3; clone size: NA; CDR3 protein: CASSGEWEQYF; CDR3 DNA: TGTGCCAGTTCAGGGGAGTGGGAGCAGTACTTC
J gene: TRBJ2-7; D gene: NA; V gene: TRBV2; clone size: many; CDR3 protein: CASSQETGLYEQYF; CDR3 DNA: TGTGCCAGCAGTCAAGAGACAGGTCTCTACGAGCAGTACTTC
J gene: TRBJ1-1; D gene: NA; V gene: TRBV7-9; clone size: NA; CDR3 protein: CACSLSHRDNTEAFF; CDR3 DNA: TGTGCCTGCAGCCTGAGTCACAGGGATAACACTGAAGCTTTCTTT
J gene: TRBJ2-5; D gene: TRBD2; V gene: TRBV15; clone size: many; CDR3 protein: CATSSFSGGGGETQYF; CDR3 DNA: TGTGCCACCAGCAGTTTTAGCGGGGGGGGGGGGGAGACCCAGTACTTC
J gene: TRBJ2-1; D gene: TRBD2; V gene: TRBV24-1; clone size: few; CDR3 protein: CATSDITSGGHNEQFF; CDR3 DNA: TGTGCCACCAGTGATATTACTAGCGGGGGCCACAATGAGCAGTTCTTC
J gene: TRBJ2-1; D gene: TRBD2; V gene: TRBV19; clone size: once; CDR3 protein: CASSTGLAGGYSYNEQFF; CDR3 DNA: TGTGCCAGTAGTACGGGACTAGCGGGAGGGTACTCCTACAATGAGCAGTTCTTC
J gene: TRBJ1-6; D gene: NA; V gene: TRBV18; clone size: many; CDR3 protein: CASSPHRVDYNSPLHF; CDR3 DNA: TGTGCCAGCTCACCACACCGGGTCGACTATAATTCACCCCTCCACTTT
J gene: TRBJ2-7; D gene: TRBD1; V gene: TRBV15; clone size: NA; CDR3 protein: CATSRGGQGGHYEQYF; CDR3 DNA: TGTGCCACCAGCAGAGGAGGACAGGGGGGTCACTACGAGCAGTACTTC
J gene: TRBJ2-3; D gene: NA; V gene: TRBV20-1; clone size: NA; CDR3 protein: CSAMRETDTQYF; CDR3 DNA: TGCAGTGCAATGAGGGAGACAGATACGCAGTATTTT
J gene: TRBJ1-5; D gene: NA; V gene: TRBV19; clone size: once; CDR3 protein: CASTQGGDYQPQHF; CDR3 DNA: TGTGCCAGTACCCAAGGCGGTGATTATCAGCCCCAGCATTTT
J gene: TRBJ1-1; D gene: NA; V gene: TRBV19; clone size: NA; CDR3 protein: CACNIGAGNTEAFF; CDR3 DNA: TGTGCCTGTAATATAGGGGCGGGGAACACTGAAGCTTTCTTT
J gene: TRBJ1-4; D gene: NA; V gene: TRBV5-8; clone size: many; CDR3 protein: CASSLGQELGEKLFF; CDR3 DNA: TGTGCCAGCAGCTTGGGGCAGGAGTTGGGTGAAAAACTGTTTTTT
J gene: TRBJ2-2; D gene: NA; V gene: TRBV5-1; clone size: NA; CDR3 protein: CASAGAGELFF; CDR3 DNA: TGCGCCAGCGCCGGGGCCGGGGAGCTGTTTTTT
J gene: TRBJ2-3; D gene: TRBD1; V gene: TRBV7-6; clone size: many; CDR3 protein: CASSLPGQGGTQYF; CDR3 DNA: TGTGCCAGCAGCCTGCCGGGACAGGGTGGTACGCAGTATTTT
J gene: TRBJ1-2; D gene: NA; V gene: TRBV7-9; clone size: NA; CDR3 protein: CASSLGHDYGYTF; CDR3 DNA: TGTGCCAGCAGCTTAGGTCATGACTATGGCTATACCTTC
J gene: TRBJ1-2; D gene: TRBD1; V gene: TRBV24-1; clone size: NA; CDR3 protein: CATKRTGGGTYTF; CDR3 DNA: TGTGCCACCAAAAGGACAGGAGGGGGGACGTACACCTTC
J gene: TRBJ2-5; D gene: NA; V gene: TRBV7-9; clone size: NA; CDR3 protein: CASSLRAGGHETQYF; CDR3 DNA: TGTGCCAGCAGCTTAAGGGCCGGGGGCCACGAGACCCAGTACTTC
J gene: TRBJ1-6; D gene: NA; V gene: TRBV14; clone size: NA; CDR3 protein: CASSQAAGRGSPLHF; CDR3 DNA: TGTGCCAGCAGCCAAGCGGCAGGGAGAGGCTCACCCCTCCACTTT
J gene: TRBJ2-1; D gene: TRBD2; V gene: TRBV9; clone size: many; CDR3 protein: CASSPGSGGYNEQFF; CDR3 DNA: TGTGCCAGCAGCCCAGGTAGCGGGGGTTACAATGAGCAGTTCTTC
J gene: TRBJ2-1; D gene: TRBD2; V gene: TRBV19; clone size: few; CDR3 protein: CASSRGGVYNEQFF; CDR3 DNA: TGTGCCAGTAGTCGTGGGGGGGTCTACAATGAGCAGTTCTTC
J gene: TRBJ2-1; D gene: NA; V gene: TRBV19; clone size: NA; CDR3 protein: CASSIGGGVNEQFF; CDR3 DNA: TGTGCCAGTAGTATTGGTGGGGGTGTTAATGAGCAGTTCTTC
J gene: TRBJ2-3; D gene: TRBD2; V gene: TRBV7-9; clone size: many; CDR3 protein: CASSSLAGGSDTQYF; CDR3 DNA: TGTGCCAGCAGCTCGCTAGCGGGGGGTTCAGATACGCAGTATTTT
J gene: TRBJ1-5; D gene: NA; V gene: TRBV20-1; clone size: NA; CDR3 protein: CSATGRGGSNQPQHF; CDR3 DNA: TGCAGTGCTACGGGGAGGGGCGGGAGCAATCAGCCCCAGCATTTT
J gene: TRBJ2-1; D gene: TRBD2; V gene: TRBV15; clone size: NA; CDR3 protein: CATSRRLVPGLAPNVYNEQFF; CDR3 DNA: TGTGCCACCAGCAGACGACTCGTTCCAGGACTAGCCCCGAATGTATACAATGAGCAGTTCTTC
J gene: TRBJ1-1; D gene: NA; V gene: TRBV7-3; clone size: NA; CDR3 protein: CASSAPPIRTEAFF; CDR3 DNA: TGTGCCAGCAGCGCCCCCCCCATCCGGACTGAAGCTTTCTTT